Listed here is a single TCR beta chain. Its target is not known. CDR3 length equals 16 residues. V was cut by 4 bases and J by 0 bases, with 15 bases left in between. Germline V gives CDR1 SQVTM, CDR2 ANQGSEA. TCRdb analysed the RT-PCR reads with MiXCR anew, one entry per CDR3 protein. The sample includes hundreds of thousands of distinct CDR3 sequences, over 25% seen only once; the top ten take 1.5% to 2%. The data were taken from a study of response to subunit inactivated influenza vaccine. Overall study results and limits: Few additional T cells are recruited per seasonal influenza vaccination, authors suggested.

The chain combines TRBV29-1 with TRBJ2-2, with D maybe TRBD2 (6 bases). The sequences come from CD4+ T cells sorted from PBMCs, collected more than 4 days after vaccination. This TCR came from a man between 45 and 60 years old who received an inactivated influenza vaccine. The CDR3, as DNA: TGCAGCGTTGGCTCTAGCGCTGCCGCGAACACCGGGGAGCTGTTTTTT. It translates to CSVGSSAAANTGELFF.